A selection of T cell receptor beta chains follows, all from one sample in a study of low-dose radiotherapy and immunotherapy resistance in tumors. TCRdb analysed the reads with MiXCR anew, one entry per CDR3 protein. Counted here are about 39,000 distinct CDR3 sequences, around 21% occurring once; the ten biggest clones make up 9.2%. The material was PBMCs, obtained after low-dose radiotherapy plus immunotherapy. The receptors shown here come from a female donor with ovarian cancer. CDR3s include the opening cysteine and the closing phenylalanine or tryptophan. The D gene is left open where the match is weak. The size of a clone is reported for some rows only, either as once, few or many, or as a class for expanded clones.

V gene	clone size	D gene	CDR3 length	J gene	CDR3 protein	CDR3 DNA
TRBV6-1	many	TRBD1	17	TRBJ1-4	CASSDAYTGGILEKLFF	TGTGCCAGCAGTGATGCCTACACAGGGGGCATACTTGAAAAACTGTTTTTT
TRBV28	-	-	15	TRBJ1-3	CASSSPGHAGNTKYF	TGTGCCAGCAGCTCCCCGGGACATGCTGGAAACACCAAATATTTT
TRBV30	many	TRBD2	14	TRBJ2-1	CAWTRTSGNNEQFF	TGTGCCTGGACCAGGACTAGCGGCAACAATGAGCAGTTCTTC
TRBV7-9	-	-	17	TRBJ1-5	CASSAEGPEISNQPQHF	TGTGCCAGCAGCGCAGAAGGGCCCGAGATAAGCAATCAGCCCCAGCATTTT
TRBV5-3	-	-	15	TRBJ2-5	CASSLARTWQETQYF	TGTGCCAGCAGCTTAGCGCGGACATGGCAAGAGACCCAGTACTTC
TRBV12-3/TRBV12-4	many	-	12	TRBJ1-2	CASSLTPRGGEF	TGTGCCAGCAGTCTAACCCCGAGGGGGGGGGAATTC
TRBV27	many	-	17	TRBJ1-1	CASSLVPGVSMNTEAFF	TGTGCCAGCAGTCTTGTACCAGGGGTGTCAATGAACACTGAAGCTTTCTTT
TRBV9	many	-	14	TRBJ2-5	CASSVEGGQETQYF	TGTGCCAGCAGCGTAGAGGGCGGCCAAGAGACCCAGTACTTC
TRBV6-2/TRBV6-3	many	TRBD1	21	TRBJ2-7	CASSYVLLIPGTGGRTYEQYF	TGTGCCAGCAGTTACGTGCTATTAATCCCCGGGACAGGGGGAAGGACCTACGAGCAGTACTTC
TRBV28	many	-	19	TRBJ2-1	CASSPYERAKMSSYNEQFF	TGTGCCAGCAGTCCGTACGAGCGGGCCAAGATGAGCTCCTACAATGAGCAGTTCTTC
TRBV30	many	-	12	TRBJ2-7	CAWSGVSYEQYF	TGTGCCTGGAGTGGGGTATCCTACGAGCAGTACTTC
TRBV10-3	many	-	15	TRBJ2-7	CAISESGGSSYEQYF	TGTGCCATCAGTGAGTCGGGGGGCAGCTCCTACGAGCAGTACTTC
TRBV20-1	-	TRBD2	15	TRBJ2-5	CSAYTPGRALETQYF	TGCAGTGCTTACACCCCCGGGAGGGCCTTGGAGACCCAGTACTTC
TRBV19	many	-	13	TRBJ1-1	CASSSRLAAEAFF	TGTGCCAGTAGTTCCCGGTTGGCGGCTGAAGCTTTCTTT
TRBV20-1	many	-	14	TRBJ2-3	CSARMGGPTDTQYF	TGCAGTGCTAGAATGGGGGGGCCCACAGATACGCAGTATTTT
TRBV12-3/TRBV12-4	-	TRBD2	21	TRBJ2-2	CASSRPPGWEGLIAGTGELFF	TGTGCCAGCAGCCGACCCCCCGGATGGGAGGGCCTTATTGCCGGCACCGGGGAGCTGTTTTTT
TRBV5-1	many	-	14	TRBJ2-3	CASSFGARTDTQYF	TGCGCCAGCAGCTTTGGGGCTCGGACAGATACGCAGTATTTT
TRBV3-1	many	-	14	TRBJ1-1	CASSHPVGNTEAFF	TGTGCCAGCAGCCACCCTGTTGGGAACACTGAAGCTTTCTTT
TRBV13	many	TRBD1	16	TRBJ1-2	CASSRTGGKTNYGYTF	TGTGCCAGCAGTCGGACAGGGGGAAAGACTAACTATGGCTACACCTTC
TRBV2	many	-	13	TRBJ1-2	CASPSGSSYGYTF	TGTGCCAGTCCCAGTGGGTCTTCCTATGGCTACACCTTC
TRBV20-1	many	-	10	TRBJ2-5	CSATLETQYF	TGCAGTGCTACCTTGGAGACCCAGTACTTC
TRBV4-1	many	TRBD1	15	TRBJ2-7	CASSQDGTGFYEQYF	TGCGCCAGCAGCCAAGATGGGACAGGGTTCTACGAGCAGTACTTC
TRBV28	-	-	14	TRBJ1-2	CASRSTTVNYGYTF	TGTGCCAGCAGGTCCACGACAGTTAACTATGGCTACACCTTC
TRBV7-2	many	-	14	TRBJ2-3	CASSPRISTDTQYF	TGTGCCAGCAGCCCGAGGATAAGCACAGATACGCAGTATTTT
TRBV13	-	-	14	TRBJ1-5	CARSENRDDQPQHF	TGTGCCAGAAGTGAGAACAGGGACGATCAGCCCCAGCACTTT
TRBV5-1	-	-	15	TRBJ2-3	CASSLGTPSTDTQYF	TGCGCCAGCAGCCTCGGGACACCGAGCACAGATACGCAGTATTTT
TRBV10-3	many	-	15	TRBJ2-5	CAISESGGSQETQYF	TGTGCCATCAGTGAGTCCGGGGGCTCCCAAGAGACCCAGTACTTC
TRBV6-5	many	-	13	TRBJ2-3	CATSGPGTDTQYF	TGTGCCACCTCAGGGCCTGGCACAGATACGCAGTATTTT
TRBV5-1	-	TRBD1	13	TRBJ1-2	CASSLEGASSYTF	TGCGCCAGCAGCTTGGAGGGGGCCAGTAGCTACACCTTC
TRBV20-1	many	-	15	TRBJ1-5	CSASSTKGYNQPQHF	TGCAGTGCTAGTTCCACAAAGGGGTACAATCAGCCCCAGCATTTT
TRBV7-2	many	-	13	TRBJ2-3	CASSPGRTDTQYF	TGTGCCAGCAGCCCCGGACGAACAGATACGCAGTATTTT
TRBV12-3/TRBV12-4	many	-	12	TRBJ2-7	CASSLVGVEQYF	TGTGCCAGCAGTTTAGTAGGGGTTGAGCAGTACTTC
TRBV2	many	-	14	TRBJ2-3	CATLTSPATDTQYF	TGTGCCACTCTGACATCACCAGCGACAGATACGCAGTATTTT
TRBV6-2/TRBV6-3	many	-	13	TRBJ1-1	CASSEGGRTEAFF	TGTGCCAGCAGTGAAGGTGGAAGAACTGAAGCTTTCTTT
TRBV5-1	-	-	16	TRBJ2-7	CASSLNTGTVGYEQYF	TGCGCCAGCAGCTTGAATACCGGCACTGTGGGCTACGAGCAGTACTTC
TRBV18	many	-	15	TRBJ2-7	CASSPRQVRAYEQYF	TGTGCCAGCTCACCAAGACAGGTTCGGGCCTACGAGCAGTACTTC
TRBV6-2/TRBV6-3	-	-	15	TRBJ2-3	CASSESVGPTDTQYF	TGTGCCAGCAGTGAAAGTGTTGGTCCTACAGATACGCAGTATTTT
TRBV27	many	-	16	TRBJ1-5	CASSPSRTGANQPQHF	TGTGCCAGCAGTCCGAGTAGGACTGGGGCGAATCAGCCCCAGCATTTT
TRBV23-1	-	-	13	TRBJ2-7	CASSQWGSYEQYF	TGCGCCAGCAGTCAATGGGGTTCCTACGAGCAGTACTTC